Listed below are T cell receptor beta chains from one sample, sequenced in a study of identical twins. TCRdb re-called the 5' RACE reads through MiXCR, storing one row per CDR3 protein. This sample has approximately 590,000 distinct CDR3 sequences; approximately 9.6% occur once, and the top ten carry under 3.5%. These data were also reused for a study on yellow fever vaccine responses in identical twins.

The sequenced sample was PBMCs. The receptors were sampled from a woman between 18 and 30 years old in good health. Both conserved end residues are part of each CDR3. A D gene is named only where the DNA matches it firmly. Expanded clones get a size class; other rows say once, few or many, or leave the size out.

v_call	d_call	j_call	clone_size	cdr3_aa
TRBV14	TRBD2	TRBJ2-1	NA	CASSQGGLAYGNEQFF
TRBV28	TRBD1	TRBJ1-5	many	CASSARDSRNQPQHF
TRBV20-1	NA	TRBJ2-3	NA	CSAREGVWQYTDTQYF
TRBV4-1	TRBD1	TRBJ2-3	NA	CASSQEMAGTGVTNTQYF
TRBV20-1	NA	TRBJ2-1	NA	CSVNGASPFF
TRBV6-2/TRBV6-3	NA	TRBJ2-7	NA	CASRRQVSSYEQYF
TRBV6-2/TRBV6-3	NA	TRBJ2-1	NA	CASSYPHLEAFF
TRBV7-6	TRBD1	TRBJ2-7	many	CASSLGRQGVYEQYF
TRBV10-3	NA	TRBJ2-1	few	CAIRGGSYNEQFF
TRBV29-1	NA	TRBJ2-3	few	CSVARGDSGSTDTQYF
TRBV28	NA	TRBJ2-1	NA	CASSLIQGGGEQFF
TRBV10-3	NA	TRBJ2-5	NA	CAISASLQETQYF
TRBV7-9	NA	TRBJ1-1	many	CASSADSPWGAEAFF
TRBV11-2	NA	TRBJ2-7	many	CASSLGTLGEQYF
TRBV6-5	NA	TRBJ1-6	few	CASSYSYNPNSPLHF
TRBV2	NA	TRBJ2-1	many	CARELVTKRRDNEQFF
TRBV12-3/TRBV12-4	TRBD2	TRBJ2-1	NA	CASSLLAGATTGNEQFF
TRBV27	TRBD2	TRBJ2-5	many	CASSPRTSGGKETQYF
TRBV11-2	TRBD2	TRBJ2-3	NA	CASSFQTSRPSTDTQYF
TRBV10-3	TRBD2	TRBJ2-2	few	CAIRAGAGELFF
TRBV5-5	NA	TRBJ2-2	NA	CASSSTLAFGELFF
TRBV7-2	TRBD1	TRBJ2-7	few	CASSAGTGGVGYEQYF
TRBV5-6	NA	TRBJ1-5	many	CASSLQSNQPQHF
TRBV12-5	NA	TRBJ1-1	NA	CASGPDRGNTEAFF
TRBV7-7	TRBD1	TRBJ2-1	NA	CASSSSPGQGYNEQFF
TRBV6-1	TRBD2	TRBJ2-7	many	CASSATGTRSEQYF
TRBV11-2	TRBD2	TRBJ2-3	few	CASSMISWAGVLTDTQYF